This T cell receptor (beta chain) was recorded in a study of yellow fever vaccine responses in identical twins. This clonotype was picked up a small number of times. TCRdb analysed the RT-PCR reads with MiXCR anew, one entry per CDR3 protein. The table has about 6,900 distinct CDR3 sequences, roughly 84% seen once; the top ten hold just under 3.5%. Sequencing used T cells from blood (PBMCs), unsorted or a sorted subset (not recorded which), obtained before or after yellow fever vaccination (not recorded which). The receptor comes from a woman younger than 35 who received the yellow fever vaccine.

The CDR3 spells CASSLEGGEYNEQFF. As DNA, the CDR3 is TGCGCCAGCAGCTTGGAAGGGGGTGAATACAATGAGCAGTTCTTC. The V gene is TRBV5-1, the J gene TRBJ2-1; maybe TRBD1 (6 bases). CDR3 length: 15 amino acids. The V end was cut by 0 bases, the J end by 4 bases, with 11 bases between. Germline V gene data show CDR1 as SGHRS and CDR2 as YFSETQ.